The rows below give T cell receptor beta chains drawn from one sample of a study of OX40 agonist ivuxolimab in advanced cancers. TCRdb's copy holds only in-frame clones and misses some; the assay was immunoSEQ multiplex PCR. The table includes tens of thousands of clones, about 90% detected once. Sequenced material: CD4+ or CD8+ T cells sorted from blood, taken in a trial of the OX40 agonist ivuxolimab. These receptors originate from an adult with an advanced solid tumor such as melanoma, head and neck, liver or kidney cancer. Each CDR3 is given with its conserved first and last residue. A D gene is named only where the DNA matches it firmly. Size is stated for part of the rows, as once, few or many counts, or as a class when the clone is expanded.

CDR3 DNA: TGTGCCAGCTCCGGGGACAGGGGGGGAGAGACCCAGTACTTC; CDR3 protein: CASSGDRGGETQYF; D gene: TRBD1; J gene: TRBJ2-5; V gene: TRBV7-2; clone size: -
CDR3 DNA: TGTGCCAGCAGCTTTCTTCTAGCGGGAGTGGGTTCAAGTGTTACGGAGCAGTTCTTC; CDR3 protein: CASSFLLAGVGSSVTEQFF; D gene: TRBD2; J gene: TRBJ2-1; V gene: TRBV7-3; clone size: -
CDR3 DNA: TGTGCCAGCAGGCTAGCTGGGGCCAACGTCCTGACTTTC; CDR3 protein: CASRLAGANVLTF; D gene: -; J gene: TRBJ2-6; V gene: TRBV28; clone size: -
CDR3 DNA: TGTGCCAGCAGTGTTAGGGGAGTAGCGGGAGGTACGGCAGATACGCAGTATTTT; CDR3 protein: CASSVRGVAGGTADTQYF; D gene: TRBD2; J gene: TRBJ2-3; V gene: TRBV25-1; clone size: -
CDR3 DNA: TGCGCCAGCAGCCAAGTAGCTAAGAGGGGCCAGAACACTGAAGCTTTCTTT; CDR3 protein: CASSQVAKRGQNTEAFF; D gene: -; J gene: TRBJ1-1; V gene: TRBV4-1; clone size: -
CDR3 DNA: TGTGCCAGCAGTCCTTTTCCGGCAATGAGCGAGCAGTACTTC; CDR3 protein: CASSPFPAMSEQYF; D gene: -; J gene: TRBJ2-7; V gene: TRBV6-4; clone size: -
CDR3 DNA: TGTGCCATCAGTGAGTCGGGCAGCTACACTGAAGCTTTCTTT; CDR3 protein: CAISESGSYTEAFF; D gene: -; J gene: TRBJ1-1; V gene: TRBV10-3; clone size: -
CDR3 DNA: TGTGCCACCAGAAAACTGGACTCTAGCTCCTACGAGCAGTACTTC; CDR3 protein: CATRKLDSSSYEQYF; D gene: -; J gene: TRBJ2-7; V gene: TRBV15; clone size: -
CDR3 DNA: TGCGCCAGCAGCTTGACAGGGGGCCCCTTGAAGACCCAGTACTTC; CDR3 protein: CASSLTGGPLKTQYF; D gene: TRBD1; J gene: TRBJ2-5; V gene: TRBV5-1; clone size: -
CDR3 DNA: TGTGCCAGCAGTTTGAAGACTAGCGGGATTTACGAGCAGTACTTC; CDR3 protein: CASSLKTSGIYEQYF; D gene: TRBD2; J gene: TRBJ2-7; V gene: TRBV27; clone size: -
CDR3 DNA: TGTGCCAGTAGTATATTCTCGACAGGGAAGAACACTGAAGCTTTCTTT; CDR3 protein: CASSIFSTGKNTEAFF; D gene: TRBD1; J gene: TRBJ1-1; V gene: TRBV19; clone size: -
CDR3 DNA: TGTGCCAGCATCCCGGGCCTTGAAGCTTTCTTT; CDR3 protein: CASIPGLEAFF; D gene: -; J gene: TRBJ1-1; V gene: TRBV2; clone size: once
CDR3 DNA: TGTGCCAGCAGTTACTCGTTTTTGGGGGTTCCCTACGAGCAGTACTTC; CDR3 protein: CASSYSFLGVPYEQYF; D gene: -; J gene: TRBJ2-7; V gene: TRBV6-5; clone size: -
CDR3 DNA: TGTGCCAGCAGCTTAGGTCAACGAGGTGAGCAGTTCTTC; CDR3 protein: CASSLGQRGEQFF; D gene: -; J gene: TRBJ2-1; V gene: TRBV7-6; clone size: once
CDR3 DNA: TGCGCCAGCAGCTTGGGTAGCGGGAGGGCATACAATGAGCAGTTCTTC; CDR3 protein: CASSLGSGRAYNEQFF; D gene: TRBD2; J gene: TRBJ2-1; V gene: TRBV5-1; clone size: -
CDR3 DNA: TGTGCCAGCTCACCATCGGGAGGGGATTACTACGAGCAGTACTTC; CDR3 protein: CASSPSGGDYYEQYF; D gene: TRBD2; J gene: TRBJ2-7; V gene: TRBV18; clone size: -
CDR3 DNA: TGTGCCAGCAGCTTGTCCAGAGACAATCAGCCCCAGCATTTT; CDR3 protein: CASSLSRDNQPQHF; D gene: -; J gene: TRBJ1-5; V gene: TRBV7-2; clone size: -
CDR3 DNA: TGTGCCAGCAGCCCCCTGCCTGGACTAGCGGGAAGCTCCTACAATGAGCAGTTCTTC; CDR3 protein: CASSPLPGLAGSSYNEQFF; D gene: TRBD2; J gene: TRBJ2-1; V gene: TRBV11-2; clone size: -
CDR3 DNA: TGTGCCACCAGCAGAGATTGGCGGACTAGCGGGAGTAGGAGCTACGAGCAGTACTTC; CDR3 protein: CATSRDWRTSGSRSYEQYF; D gene: TRBD2; J gene: TRBJ2-7; V gene: TRBV15; clone size: -
CDR3 DNA: TGTGCCAGCAGTGCGATGATTGCGAATCAGCCCCAGCATTTT; CDR3 protein: CASSAMIANQPQHF; D gene: -; J gene: TRBJ1-5; V gene: TRBV2; clone size: -
CDR3 DNA: TGTGCCAGCAGCCTGCTGGGGGTAGCGGGGGGCCCCCGCACAGATACGCAGTATTTT; CDR3 protein: CASSLLGVAGGPRTDTQYF; D gene: TRBD2; J gene: TRBJ2-3; V gene: TRBV7-3; clone size: -
CDR3 DNA: TGTGCCAGCAGCTTGGGCACTGAAGCTTTCTTT; CDR3 protein: CASSLGTEAFF; D gene: -; J gene: TRBJ1-1; V gene: TRBV7-2; clone size: -
CDR3 DNA: TGCGCCAGCGGGGCGAGCGGGAGGCCCCTCGATGAGCAGTTCTTC; CDR3 protein: CASGASGRPLDEQFF; D gene: TRBD2; J gene: TRBJ2-1; V gene: TRBV5-1; clone size: -
CDR3 DNA: TGTGCCAGCAGTCCCGGGACAGGGGTCAAGAGGACCTACGAGCAGTACTTC; CDR3 protein: CASSPGTGVKRTYEQYF; D gene: TRBD1; J gene: TRBJ2-7; V gene: TRBV14; clone size: once
CDR3 DNA: TGTGCCAGCAGTCAACTTAAGCCCTACGAGCAGTACTTC; CDR3 protein: CASSQLKPYEQYF; D gene: -; J gene: TRBJ2-7; V gene: TRBV6-5; clone size: -
CDR3 DNA: TGTGCCAGCAGTGGACAGGGGATGGTCGGGCAGTTCTTC; CDR3 protein: CASSGQGMVGQFF; D gene: TRBD1; J gene: TRBJ2-1; V gene: TRBV6-1; clone size: -
CDR3 DNA: TGTGCCAGCAGCCCCGATGGGAGGGTCTCGTACTTC; CDR3 protein: CASSPDGRVSYF; D gene: TRBD2; J gene: TRBJ2-5; V gene: TRBV7-3; clone size: once
CDR3 DNA: TGTGCCAGCAGTTTGGGACAGGGGGCCTACGAGCAGTACTTC; CDR3 protein: CASSLGQGAYEQYF; D gene: TRBD1; J gene: TRBJ2-7; V gene: TRBV6-1; clone size: -
CDR3 DNA: TGTGCCGGCAGCGGGAGGACAGACACTCGAAACACCATATATTTT; CDR3 protein: CAGSGRTDTRNTIYF; D gene: -; J gene: TRBJ1-3; V gene: TRBV5-4; clone size: -
CDR3 DNA: TGTGCCAGCAGTCCGGACCCCTCTGGGGCCAACGTCCTGACTTTC; CDR3 protein: CASSPDPSGANVLTF; D gene: -; J gene: TRBJ2-6; V gene: TRBV2; clone size: -
CDR3 DNA: TGTGCCAGCAGACCAGGACTAGCGGGCAACTACGAGCAGTACTTC; CDR3 protein: CASRPGLAGNYEQYF; D gene: TRBD2; J gene: TRBJ2-7; V gene: TRBV5-6; clone size: once
CDR3 DNA: TGTGCCAGCAGCCCCCATTCTCTCGGTACTGAAGCTTTCTTT; CDR3 protein: CASSPHSLGTEAFF; D gene: -; J gene: TRBJ1-1; V gene: TRBV28; clone size: -
CDR3 DNA: TGTGCCAGCAGCCCGACTAGAAACGAGCAGTACTTC; CDR3 protein: CASSPTRNEQYF; D gene: -; J gene: TRBJ2-7; V gene: TRBV6-6; clone size: once
CDR3 DNA: TGTGCCACCAGCAGAGGACAGGGGGCAAGTTACGAGCAGTACTTC; CDR3 protein: CATSRGQGASYEQYF; D gene: TRBD1; J gene: TRBJ2-7; V gene: TRBV15; clone size: -
CDR3 DNA: TGTGCCAGCAGTGAAACCGGGACAGGCTATGGCTACACCTTC; CDR3 protein: CASSETGTGYGYTF; D gene: TRBD1; J gene: TRBJ1-2; V gene: TRBV25-1; clone size: -
CDR3 DNA: TGCGCCAGCAGTGATGTTCCCGGGACAGGGGATACTGGCTACACCTTC; CDR3 protein: CASSDVPGTGDTGYTF; D gene: TRBD1; J gene: TRBJ1-2; V gene: TRBV10-2; clone size: -
CDR3 DNA: TGTGCCAGTAGTATAGGGGCCTCGACAGGGCTGAGATACGAGCAGTACTTC; CDR3 protein: CASSIGASTGLRYEQYF; D gene: TRBD1; J gene: TRBJ2-7; V gene: TRBV19; clone size: once
CDR3 DNA: TGTGCCAGCAGAAAACGGGGATCGTTAGGGGAGCTGTTTTTT; CDR3 protein: CASRKRGSLGELFF; D gene: -; J gene: TRBJ2-2; V gene: TRBV28; clone size: -
CDR3 DNA: TGTGCCAGCAGCCTCGCGGCGGGAGTCCAAGAGACCCAGTACTTC; CDR3 protein: CASSLAAGVQETQYF; D gene: TRBD2; J gene: TRBJ2-5; V gene: TRBV7-9; clone size: -
CDR3 DNA: TGTGCCAGCAGTTCGGCAGATACAGGGGTCAGGTATGGCTACACCTTC; CDR3 protein: CASSSADTGVRYGYTF; D gene: TRBD1; J gene: TRBJ1-2; V gene: TRBV28; clone size: -
CDR3 DNA: TGTGCCAGCAGTTTTCGGTGGGGCGGCAGGGGTCACGACTATGGCTACACCTTC; CDR3 protein: CASSFRWGGRGHDYGYTF; D gene: -; J gene: TRBJ1-2; V gene: TRBV27; clone size: few
CDR3 DNA: TGTGCCAGTAGAAGTGACAGGAGCTACGAGCAGTACTTC; CDR3 protein: CASRSDRSYEQYF; D gene: -; J gene: TRBJ2-7; V gene: TRBV19; clone size: -
CDR3 DNA: TGTGCCACCAGCCAAGACGGGTCGACAGGGCCCTTCCAGCATTTT; CDR3 protein: CATSQDGSTGPFQHF; D gene: TRBD1; J gene: TRBJ1-5; V gene: TRBV15; clone size: -
CDR3 DNA: TGTGCCAGCTCACCCAAACAGGGAGGATCCGGCGAGCAGTACTTC; CDR3 protein: CASSPKQGGSGEQYF; D gene: -; J gene: TRBJ2-7; V gene: TRBV18; clone size: -
CDR3 DNA: TGCGCCAGCAGCACCGGGACAGGAGGCCCCTACAATGAGCAGTTCTTC; CDR3 protein: CASSTGTGGPYNEQFF; D gene: TRBD1; J gene: TRBJ2-1; V gene: TRBV5-1; clone size: -